This entry is about one T cell receptor (beta chain). CDR1 is SGHTA, CDR2 FQGNSA, per germline. This CDR3 is built from 14 residues. The V segment lost 5 bases and the J segment 7 bases; nucleotides outside the gene matches: 9. This sample is part of a study of blood T cell repertoires in COVID-19. Overall study: Both acute and convalescent COVID-19 samples were obtained from the United States, Italy and Spain. T cells, B-cell-depleted T cells, or PBMCs provided the cDNA or gDNA that served as material.

Clones were read by immunoSEQ multiplex PCR, and TCRdb kept only the in-frame ones, dropping some. The sample holds some 65,000 clones, 74% seen once. The receptor's source is an elderly woman with acute or convalescent COVID-19. Sequencing used peripheral blood. The rearrangement uses TRBV7-2 and TRBJ1-2; 8 bases line up with TRBD1. The CDR3 region is CASSIGQGYRGYTF. CDR3 coding DNA: TGTGCCAGCAGCATAGGACAGGGTTACCGTGGCTACACCTTC.